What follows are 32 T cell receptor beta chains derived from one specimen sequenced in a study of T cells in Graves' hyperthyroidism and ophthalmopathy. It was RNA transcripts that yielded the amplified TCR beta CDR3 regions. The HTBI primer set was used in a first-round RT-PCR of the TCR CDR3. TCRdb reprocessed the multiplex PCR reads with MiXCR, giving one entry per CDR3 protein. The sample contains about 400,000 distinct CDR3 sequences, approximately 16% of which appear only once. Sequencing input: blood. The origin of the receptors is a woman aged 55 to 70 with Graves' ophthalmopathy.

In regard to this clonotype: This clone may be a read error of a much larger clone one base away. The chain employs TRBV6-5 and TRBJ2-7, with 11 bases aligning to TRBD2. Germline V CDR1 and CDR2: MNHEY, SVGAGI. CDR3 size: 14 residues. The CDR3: CASSSPGLAAEQHF. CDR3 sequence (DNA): TGTGCCAGCAGTTCCCCGGGACTAGCGGCCGAGCAGCACTTC.

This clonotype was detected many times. In DNA form, the CDR3 reads TGTGCCAGCAGCCCGAAACAGGCGGTCCCCCTCCACTTT. This translates into CASSPKQAVPLHF. The chain uses TRBV7-2 and TRBJ1-6; D perhaps matches TRBD1 (5 bases). The length of the CDR3 is 13 residues. CDR1 is SGHTA, CDR2 FQGNSA, per germline. The V end was cut by 5 bases, the J end by 13 bases, with 15 bases between.

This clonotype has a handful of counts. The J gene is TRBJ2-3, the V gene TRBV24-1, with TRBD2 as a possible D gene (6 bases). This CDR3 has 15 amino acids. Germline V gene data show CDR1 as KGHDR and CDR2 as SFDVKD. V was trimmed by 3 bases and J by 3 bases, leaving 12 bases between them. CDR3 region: CATSDPRGATDTQYF. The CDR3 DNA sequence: TGTGCCACCAGTGATCCCCGCGGGGCTACAGATACGCAGTATTTT.

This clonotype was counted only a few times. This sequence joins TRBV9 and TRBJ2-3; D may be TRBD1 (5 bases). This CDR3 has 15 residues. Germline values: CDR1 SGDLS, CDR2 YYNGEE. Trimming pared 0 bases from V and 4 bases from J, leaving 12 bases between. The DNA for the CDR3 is TGTGCCAGCAGCGTAGAGGGAAGGGGCCCAGATACGCAGTATTTT. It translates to CASSVEGRGPDTQYF.

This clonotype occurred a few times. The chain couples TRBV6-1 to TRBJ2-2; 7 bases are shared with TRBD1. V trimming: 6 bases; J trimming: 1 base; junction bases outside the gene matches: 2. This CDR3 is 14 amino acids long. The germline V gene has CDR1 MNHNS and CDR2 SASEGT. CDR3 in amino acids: CASSGQVNTGELFF. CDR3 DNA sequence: TGTGCCAGCAGCGGACAGGTGAACACCGGGGAGCTGTTTTTT.

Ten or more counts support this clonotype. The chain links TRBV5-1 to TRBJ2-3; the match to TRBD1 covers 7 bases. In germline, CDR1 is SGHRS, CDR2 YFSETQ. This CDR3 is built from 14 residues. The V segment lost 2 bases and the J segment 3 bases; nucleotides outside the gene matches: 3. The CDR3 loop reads CASSFGQETDTQYF. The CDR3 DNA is TGCGCCAGCAGCTTTGGACAGGAAACAGATACGCAGTATTTT.

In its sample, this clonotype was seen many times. CDR3 loop: CSAPQGAIDEQYF. The CDR3, as DNA: TGCAGTGCTCCACAGGGGGCGATCGACGAGCAGTACTTC. V is TRBV20-1 and J is TRBJ2-7; TRBD1 agrees at 9 bases. The CDR3 contains 13 residues. Germline V gene data show CDR1 as DFQATT and CDR2 as SNEGSKA (reference sequence). With V trimmed by 5 bases and J by 5 bases, 7 bases remained unmatched.

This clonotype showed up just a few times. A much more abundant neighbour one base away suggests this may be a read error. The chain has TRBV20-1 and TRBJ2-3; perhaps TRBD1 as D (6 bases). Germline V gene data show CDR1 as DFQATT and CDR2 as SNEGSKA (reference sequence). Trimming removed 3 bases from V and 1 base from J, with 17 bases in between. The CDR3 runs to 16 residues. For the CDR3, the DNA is TGCAGTGCTAGGGGGGCTTCACTGGGGCGCACAGATACGCAGTATTTT. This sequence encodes CSARGASLGRTDTQYF.

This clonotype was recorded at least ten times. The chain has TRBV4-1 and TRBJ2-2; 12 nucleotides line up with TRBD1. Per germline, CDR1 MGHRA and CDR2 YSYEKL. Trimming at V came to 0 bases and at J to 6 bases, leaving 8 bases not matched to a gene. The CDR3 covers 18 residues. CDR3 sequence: CASSQDSGDRGQAGELFF. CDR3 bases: TGCGCCAGCAGCCAAGATTCGGGGGACAGGGGGCAGGCCGGGGAGCTGTTTTTT.

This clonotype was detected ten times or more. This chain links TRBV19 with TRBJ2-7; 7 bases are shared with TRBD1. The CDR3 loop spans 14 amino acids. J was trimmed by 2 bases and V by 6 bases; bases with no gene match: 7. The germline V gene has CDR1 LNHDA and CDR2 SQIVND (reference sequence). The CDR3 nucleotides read TGTGCCAGTAGGAGGGACAGAGCAACCTACGAGCAGTACTTC. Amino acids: CASRRDRATYEQYF.

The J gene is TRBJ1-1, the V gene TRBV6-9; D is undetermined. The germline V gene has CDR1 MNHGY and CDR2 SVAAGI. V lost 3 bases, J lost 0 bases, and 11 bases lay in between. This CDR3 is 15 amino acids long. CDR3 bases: TGTGCCAGCAGTTACGATGGGAAAATGAACACTGAAGCTTTCTTT. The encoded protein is CASSYDGKMNTEAFF.

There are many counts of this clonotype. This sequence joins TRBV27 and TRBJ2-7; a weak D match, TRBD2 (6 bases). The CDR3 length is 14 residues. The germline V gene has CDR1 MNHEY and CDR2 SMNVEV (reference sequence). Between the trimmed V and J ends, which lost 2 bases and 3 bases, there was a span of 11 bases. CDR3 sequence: CASSLASDSYEQYF. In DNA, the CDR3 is TGTGCCAGCAGTTTAGCTAGCGACAGCTACGAGCAGTACTTC.

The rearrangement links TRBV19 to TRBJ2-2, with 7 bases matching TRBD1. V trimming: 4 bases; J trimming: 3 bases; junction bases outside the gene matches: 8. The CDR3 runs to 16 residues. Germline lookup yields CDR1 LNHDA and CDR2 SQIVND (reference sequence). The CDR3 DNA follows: TGTGCCAGTAGTAACCCGACAGGGACCTACACCGGGGAGCTGTTTTTT. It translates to CASSNPTGTYTGELFF. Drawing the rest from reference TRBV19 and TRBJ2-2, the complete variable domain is DGGITQSPKYLFRKEGQNVTLSCEQNLNHDAMYWYRQDPGQGLRLIYYSQIVNDFQKGDIAEGYSVSREKKESFPLTVTSAQKNPTAFYLCASSNPTGTYTGELFFGEGSRLTVL.

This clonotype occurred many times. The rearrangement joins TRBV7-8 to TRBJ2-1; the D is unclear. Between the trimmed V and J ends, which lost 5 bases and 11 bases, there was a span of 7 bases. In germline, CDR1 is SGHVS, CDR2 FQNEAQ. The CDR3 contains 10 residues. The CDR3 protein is CASSAPKQFF. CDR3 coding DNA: TGTGCCAGCAGCGCTCCCAAGCAGTTCTTC.

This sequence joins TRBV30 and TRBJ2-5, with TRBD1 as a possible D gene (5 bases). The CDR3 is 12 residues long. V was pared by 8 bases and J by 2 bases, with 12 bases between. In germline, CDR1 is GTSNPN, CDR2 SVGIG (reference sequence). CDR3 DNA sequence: TGTGCCGGAACAGGAGAGCAAGAGACCCAGTACTTC. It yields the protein CAGTGEQETQYF.

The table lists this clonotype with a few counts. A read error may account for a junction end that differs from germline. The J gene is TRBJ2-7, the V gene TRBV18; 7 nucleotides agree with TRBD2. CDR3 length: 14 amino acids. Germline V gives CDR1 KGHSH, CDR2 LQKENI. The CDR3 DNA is TGTGCCAGCTCACCTACTAGCGCCTCCTACGGGCAGTACTTC. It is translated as CASSPTSASYGQYF.

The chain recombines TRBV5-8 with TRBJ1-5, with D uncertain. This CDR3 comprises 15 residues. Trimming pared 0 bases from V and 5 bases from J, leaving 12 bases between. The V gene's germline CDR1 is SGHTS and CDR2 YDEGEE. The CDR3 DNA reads TGTGCCAGCAGCTTGGCGGGGTTAGAGTATCAGCCCCAGCATTTT. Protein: CASSLAGLEYQPQHF.

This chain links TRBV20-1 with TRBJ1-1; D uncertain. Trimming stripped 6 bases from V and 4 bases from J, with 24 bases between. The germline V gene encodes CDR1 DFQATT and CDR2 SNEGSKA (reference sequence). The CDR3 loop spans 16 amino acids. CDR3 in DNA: TGCAGTGCCTTACCCGGTAACGGGGAATGGTTCACTGAAGCTTTCTTT. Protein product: CSALPGNGEWFTEAFF.

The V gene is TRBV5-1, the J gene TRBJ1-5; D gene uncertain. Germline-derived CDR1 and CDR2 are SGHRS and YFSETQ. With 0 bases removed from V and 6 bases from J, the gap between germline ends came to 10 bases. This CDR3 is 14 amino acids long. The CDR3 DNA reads TGCGCCAGCAGCTTGGACCCGGCGGGTCAGCCCCAGCATTTT. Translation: CASSLDPAGQPQHF.

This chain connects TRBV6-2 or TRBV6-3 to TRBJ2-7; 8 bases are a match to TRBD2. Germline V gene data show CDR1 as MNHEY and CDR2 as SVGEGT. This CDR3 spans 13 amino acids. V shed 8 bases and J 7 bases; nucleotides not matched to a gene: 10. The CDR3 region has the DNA TGTGCCAGCCTCCCAGCGGGAGATCGGGAGCAGTACTTC. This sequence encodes CASLPAGDREQYF.

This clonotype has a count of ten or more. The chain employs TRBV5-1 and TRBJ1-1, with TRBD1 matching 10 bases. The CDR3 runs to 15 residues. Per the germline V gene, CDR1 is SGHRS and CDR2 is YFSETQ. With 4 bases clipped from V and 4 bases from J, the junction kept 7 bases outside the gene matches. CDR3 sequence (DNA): TGCGCCAGCAGCACCGGACAGGGGGTAGTCACTGAAGCTTTCTTT. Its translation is CASSTGQGVVTEAFF.

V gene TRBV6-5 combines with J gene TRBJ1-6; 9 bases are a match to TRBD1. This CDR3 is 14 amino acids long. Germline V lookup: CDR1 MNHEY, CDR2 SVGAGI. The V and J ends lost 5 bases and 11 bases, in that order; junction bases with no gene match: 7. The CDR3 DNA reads TGTGCCAGCAGTAACCGGGACAGGGTCCCACCCCTCCACTTT. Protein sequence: CASSNRDRVPPLHF.

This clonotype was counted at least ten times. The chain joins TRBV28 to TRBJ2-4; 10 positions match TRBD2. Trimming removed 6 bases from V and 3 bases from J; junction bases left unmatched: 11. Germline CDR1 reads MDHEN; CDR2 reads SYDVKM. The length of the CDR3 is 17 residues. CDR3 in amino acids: CASRPSGRALVKNIQYF. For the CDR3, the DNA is TGTGCCAGCAGACCAAGCGGGAGGGCCCTGGTCAAAAACATTCAGTACTTC.

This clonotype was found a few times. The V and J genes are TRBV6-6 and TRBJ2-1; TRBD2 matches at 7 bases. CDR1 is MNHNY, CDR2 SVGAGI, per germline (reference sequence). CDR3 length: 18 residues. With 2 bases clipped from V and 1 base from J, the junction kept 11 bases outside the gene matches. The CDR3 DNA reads TGTGCCAGCAGTTACGGTCAGGTGGGGGGGGGGTCCTACAATGAGCAGTTCTTC. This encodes CASSYGQVGGGSYNEQFF.

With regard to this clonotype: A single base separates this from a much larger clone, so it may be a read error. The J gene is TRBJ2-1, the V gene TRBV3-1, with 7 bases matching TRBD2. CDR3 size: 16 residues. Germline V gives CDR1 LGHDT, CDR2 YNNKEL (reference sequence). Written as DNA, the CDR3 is TGTGCCCGCAGCCCTCTCGGGGCGGGAGCCGGCAATGAGCAGTTCTTC. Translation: CARSPLGAGAGNEQFF.

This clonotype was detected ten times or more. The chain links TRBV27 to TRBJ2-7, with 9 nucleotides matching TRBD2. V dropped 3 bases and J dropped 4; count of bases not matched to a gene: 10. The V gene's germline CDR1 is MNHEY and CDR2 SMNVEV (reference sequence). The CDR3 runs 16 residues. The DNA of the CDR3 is TGTGCCAGCAGTTTGTTTAGCGGGAGCGACCGTTACGAGCAGTACTTC. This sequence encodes CASSLFSGSDRYEQYF.

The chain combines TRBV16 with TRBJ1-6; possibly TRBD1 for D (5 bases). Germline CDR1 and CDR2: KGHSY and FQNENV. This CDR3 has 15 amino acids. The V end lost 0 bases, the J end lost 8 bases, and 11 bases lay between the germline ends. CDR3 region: CASSQSGRVDSPLHF. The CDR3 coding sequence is TGTGCCAGCAGCCAATCCGGCAGGGTCGATTCACCCCTCCACTTT.

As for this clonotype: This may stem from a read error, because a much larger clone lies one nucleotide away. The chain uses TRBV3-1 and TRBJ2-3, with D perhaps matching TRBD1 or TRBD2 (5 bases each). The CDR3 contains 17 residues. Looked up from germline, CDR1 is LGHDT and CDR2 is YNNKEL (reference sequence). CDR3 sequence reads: CASGQESRLGGTDTQYF. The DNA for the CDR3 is TGTGCCAGCGGCCAAGAATCGAGACTGGGGGGCACAGATACGCAGTATTTT.

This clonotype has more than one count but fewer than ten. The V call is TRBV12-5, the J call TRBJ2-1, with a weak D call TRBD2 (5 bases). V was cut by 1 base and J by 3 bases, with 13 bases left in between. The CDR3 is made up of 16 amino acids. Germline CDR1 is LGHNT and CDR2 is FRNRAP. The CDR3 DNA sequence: TGTGCTAGTGGTTTGGGTAGCGAGAGAGACTACAATGAGCAGTTCTTC. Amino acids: CASGLGSERDYNEQFF.

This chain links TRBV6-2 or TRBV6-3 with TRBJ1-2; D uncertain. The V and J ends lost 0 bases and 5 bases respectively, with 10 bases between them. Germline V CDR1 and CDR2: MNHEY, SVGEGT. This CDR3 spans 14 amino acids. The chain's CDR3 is CASSYSDEGYGYTF. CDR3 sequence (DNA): TGTGCCAGCAGTTACTCGGACGAAGGGTATGGCTACACCTTC.

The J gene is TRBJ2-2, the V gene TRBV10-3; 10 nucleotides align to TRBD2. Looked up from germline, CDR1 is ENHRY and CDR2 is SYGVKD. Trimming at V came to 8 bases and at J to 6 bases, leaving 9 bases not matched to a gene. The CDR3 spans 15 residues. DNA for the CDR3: TGTGCCATCGCCACTAGCGGGATGAAGGCCGGGGAGCTGTTTTTT. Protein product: CAIATSGMKAGELFF.

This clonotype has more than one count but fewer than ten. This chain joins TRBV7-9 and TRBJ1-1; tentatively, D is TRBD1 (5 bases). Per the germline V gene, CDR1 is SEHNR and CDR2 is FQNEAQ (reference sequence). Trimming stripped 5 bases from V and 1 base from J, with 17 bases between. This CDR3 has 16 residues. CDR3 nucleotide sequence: TGTGCCAGCAGCCTGGACGGGGTAGGGGAGAACACTGAAGCTTTCTTT. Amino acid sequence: CASSLDGVGENTEAFF.